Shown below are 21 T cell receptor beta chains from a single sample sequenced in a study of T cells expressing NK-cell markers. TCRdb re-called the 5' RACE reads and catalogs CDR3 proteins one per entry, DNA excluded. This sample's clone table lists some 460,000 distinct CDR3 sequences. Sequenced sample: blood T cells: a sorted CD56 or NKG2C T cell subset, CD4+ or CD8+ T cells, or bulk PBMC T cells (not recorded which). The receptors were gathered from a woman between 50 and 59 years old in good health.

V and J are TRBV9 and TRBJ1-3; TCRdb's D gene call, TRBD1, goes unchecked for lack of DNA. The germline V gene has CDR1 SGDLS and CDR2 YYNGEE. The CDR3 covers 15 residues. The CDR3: CASSAPGTAGNTIYF.

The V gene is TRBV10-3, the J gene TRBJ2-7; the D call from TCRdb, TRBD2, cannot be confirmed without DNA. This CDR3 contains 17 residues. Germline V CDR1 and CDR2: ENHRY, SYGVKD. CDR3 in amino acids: CAIRPGLAGPLGREQYF.

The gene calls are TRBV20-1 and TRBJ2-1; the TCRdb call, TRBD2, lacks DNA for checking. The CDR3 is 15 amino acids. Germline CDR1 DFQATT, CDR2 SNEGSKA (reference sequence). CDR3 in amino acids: CSAMSAGSLDNEQFF.

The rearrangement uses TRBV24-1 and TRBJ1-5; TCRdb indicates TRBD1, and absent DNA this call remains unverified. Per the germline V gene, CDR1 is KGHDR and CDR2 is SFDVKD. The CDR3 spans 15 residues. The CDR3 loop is CATSDSDRVGQPQHF.

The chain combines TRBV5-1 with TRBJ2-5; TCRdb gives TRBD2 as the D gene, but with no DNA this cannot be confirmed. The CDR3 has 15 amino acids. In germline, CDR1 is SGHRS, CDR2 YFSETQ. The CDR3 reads CAGPGGLSARETQYF.

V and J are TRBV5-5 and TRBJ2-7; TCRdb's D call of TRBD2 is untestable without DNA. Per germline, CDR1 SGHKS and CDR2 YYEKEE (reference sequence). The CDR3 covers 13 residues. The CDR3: CASSLELAYEQYF.

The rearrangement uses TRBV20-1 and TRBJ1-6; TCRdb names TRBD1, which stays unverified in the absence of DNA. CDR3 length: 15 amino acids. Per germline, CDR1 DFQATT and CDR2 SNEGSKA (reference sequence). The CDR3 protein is CSARRGWGSDSPLHF.

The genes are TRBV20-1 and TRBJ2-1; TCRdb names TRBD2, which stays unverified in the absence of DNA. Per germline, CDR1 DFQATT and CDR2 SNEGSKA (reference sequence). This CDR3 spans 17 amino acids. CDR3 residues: CSARETGTSVPYNEQFF.

CDR3 amino acids: CASSSIQGLAGGNEQFF. J is TRBJ2-1 and V is TRBV9; TCRdb outputs TRBD2, but without DNA this stays unchecked. The CDR3 totals 17 residues. In germline, CDR1 is SGDLS, CDR2 YYNGEE.

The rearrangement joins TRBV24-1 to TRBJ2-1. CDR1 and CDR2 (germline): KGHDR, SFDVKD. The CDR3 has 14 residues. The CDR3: CATSVGATYNEQFF.

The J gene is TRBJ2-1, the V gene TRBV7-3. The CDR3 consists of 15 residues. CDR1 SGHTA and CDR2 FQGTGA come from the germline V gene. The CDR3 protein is CASSLVRMLYNEQFF.

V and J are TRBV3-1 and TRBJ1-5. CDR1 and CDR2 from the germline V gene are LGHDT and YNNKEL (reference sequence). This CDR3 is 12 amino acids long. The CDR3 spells CASSQEGFPQHF.

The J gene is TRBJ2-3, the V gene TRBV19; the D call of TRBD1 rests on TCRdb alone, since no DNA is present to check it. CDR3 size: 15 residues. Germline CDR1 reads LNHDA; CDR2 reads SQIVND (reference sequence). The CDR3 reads CASSRQGDWTDTQYF. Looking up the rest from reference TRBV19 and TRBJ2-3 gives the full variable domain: DGGITQSPKYLFRKEGQNVTLSCEQNLNHDAMYWYRQDPGQGLRLIYYSQIVNDFQKGDIAEGYSVSREKKESFPLTVTSAQKNPTAFYLCASSRQGDWTDTQYFGPGTRLTVL.

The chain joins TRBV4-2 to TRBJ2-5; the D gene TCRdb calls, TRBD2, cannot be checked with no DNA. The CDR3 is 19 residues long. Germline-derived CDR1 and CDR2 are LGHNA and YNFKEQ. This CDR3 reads CASSQDRSSGRATQETQYF.

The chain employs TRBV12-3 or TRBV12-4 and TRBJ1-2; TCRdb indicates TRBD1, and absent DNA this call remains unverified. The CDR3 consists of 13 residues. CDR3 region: CASSIGTRNGYTF.

CDR3 in amino acids: CAWGRLDVYEQYF. This sequence joins TRBV30 and TRBJ2-7; without DNA, the TCRdb call of TRBD2 cannot be checked. Germline CDR1 reads GTSNPN; CDR2 reads SVGIG (reference sequence). This CDR3 is 13 amino acids long.

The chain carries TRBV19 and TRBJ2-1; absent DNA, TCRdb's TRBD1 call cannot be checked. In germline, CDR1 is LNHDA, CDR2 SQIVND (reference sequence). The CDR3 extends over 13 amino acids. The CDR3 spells CASSGPHRGEQFF.

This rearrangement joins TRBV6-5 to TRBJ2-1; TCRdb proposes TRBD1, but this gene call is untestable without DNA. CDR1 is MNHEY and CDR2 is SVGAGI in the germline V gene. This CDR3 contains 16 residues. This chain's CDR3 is CASSSIDRVTYNEQFF.

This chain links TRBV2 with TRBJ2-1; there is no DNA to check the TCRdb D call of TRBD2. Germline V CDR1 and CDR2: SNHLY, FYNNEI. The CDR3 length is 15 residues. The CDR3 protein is CASSERLAGGLEQFF.

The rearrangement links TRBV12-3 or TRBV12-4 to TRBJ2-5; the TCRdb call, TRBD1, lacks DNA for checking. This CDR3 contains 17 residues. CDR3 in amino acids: CASSLRWSAPVKETQYF.

CDR3 sequence: CASSGAGTGRVGELFF. The chain employs TRBV5-1 and TRBJ2-2; the TRBD1 assignment by TCRdb is unverifiable without DNA. Looked up from germline, CDR1 is SGHRS and CDR2 is YFSETQ. CDR3 length: 16 amino acids.